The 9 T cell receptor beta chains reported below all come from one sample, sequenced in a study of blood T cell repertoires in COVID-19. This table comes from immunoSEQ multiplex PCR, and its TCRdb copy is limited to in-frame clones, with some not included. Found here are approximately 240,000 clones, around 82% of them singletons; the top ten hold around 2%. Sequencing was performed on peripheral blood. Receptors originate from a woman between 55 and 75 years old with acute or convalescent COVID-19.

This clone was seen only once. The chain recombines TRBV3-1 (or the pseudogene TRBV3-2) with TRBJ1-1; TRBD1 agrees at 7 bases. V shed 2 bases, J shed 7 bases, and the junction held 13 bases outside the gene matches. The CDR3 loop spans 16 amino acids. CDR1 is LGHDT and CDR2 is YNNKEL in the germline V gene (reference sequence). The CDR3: CASSQIDREERVEAFF. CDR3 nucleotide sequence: TGTGCCAGCAGCCAAATCGACAGGGAAGAGAGAGTTGAAGCTTTCTTT.

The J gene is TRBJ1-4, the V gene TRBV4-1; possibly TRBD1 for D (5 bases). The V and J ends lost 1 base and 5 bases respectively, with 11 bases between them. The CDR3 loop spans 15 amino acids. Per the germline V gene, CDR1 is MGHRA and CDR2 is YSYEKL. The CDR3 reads CASSQGPGVNEKLFF. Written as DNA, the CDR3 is TGCGCCAGCAGCCAAGGGCCGGGGGTGAATGAAAAACTGTTTTTT.

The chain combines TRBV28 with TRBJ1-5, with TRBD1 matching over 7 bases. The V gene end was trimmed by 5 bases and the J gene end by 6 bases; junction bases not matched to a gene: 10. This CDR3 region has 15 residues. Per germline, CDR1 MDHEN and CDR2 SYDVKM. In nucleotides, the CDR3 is TGTGCCAGCAGTAACAGGGGCCCAGGGAGTCAGCCCCAGCATTTT. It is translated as CASSNRGPGSQPQHF.

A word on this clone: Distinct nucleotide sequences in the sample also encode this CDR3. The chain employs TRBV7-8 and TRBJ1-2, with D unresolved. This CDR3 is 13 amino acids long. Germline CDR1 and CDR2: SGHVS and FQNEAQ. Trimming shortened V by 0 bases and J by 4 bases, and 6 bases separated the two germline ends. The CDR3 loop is CASSLADFYGYTF. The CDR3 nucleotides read TGTGCCAGCAGCTTAGCTGACTTCTATGGCTACACCTTC.

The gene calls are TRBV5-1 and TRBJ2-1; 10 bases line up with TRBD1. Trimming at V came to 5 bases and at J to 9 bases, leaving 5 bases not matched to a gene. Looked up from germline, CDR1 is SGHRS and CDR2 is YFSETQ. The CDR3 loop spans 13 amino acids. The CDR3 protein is CASRGQGLGEQFF. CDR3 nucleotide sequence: TGCGCCAGCAGGGGACAGGGGTTGGGTGAGCAGTTCTTC.

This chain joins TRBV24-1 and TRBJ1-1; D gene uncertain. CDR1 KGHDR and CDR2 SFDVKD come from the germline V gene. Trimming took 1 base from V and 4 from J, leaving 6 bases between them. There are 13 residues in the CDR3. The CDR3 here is CATSDFRGTEAFF. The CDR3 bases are TGTGCCACCAGTGATTTCCGGGGCACTGAAGCTTTCTTT.

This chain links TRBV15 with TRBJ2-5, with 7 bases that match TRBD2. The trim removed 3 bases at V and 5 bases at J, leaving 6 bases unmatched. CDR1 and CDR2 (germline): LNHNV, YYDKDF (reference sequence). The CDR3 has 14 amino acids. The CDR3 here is CATSRASGRETQYF. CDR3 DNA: TGTGCCACCAGCAGGGCTAGCGGTAGGGAGACCCAGTACTTC.

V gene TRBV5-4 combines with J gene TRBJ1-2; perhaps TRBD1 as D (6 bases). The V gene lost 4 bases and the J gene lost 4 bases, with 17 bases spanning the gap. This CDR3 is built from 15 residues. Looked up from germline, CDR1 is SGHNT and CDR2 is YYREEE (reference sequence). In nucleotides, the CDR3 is TGTGCCAGCAGCCCTACAGGGTCTGAGCCCTATGGCTACACCTTC. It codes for CASSPTGSEPYGYTF. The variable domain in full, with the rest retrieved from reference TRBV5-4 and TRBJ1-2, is ETGVTQSPTHLIKTRGQQVTLRCSSQSGHNTVSWYQQALGQGPQFIFQYYREEENGRGNFPPRFSGLQFPNYSSELNVNALELDDSALYLCASSPTGSEPYGYTFGSGTRLTVV.

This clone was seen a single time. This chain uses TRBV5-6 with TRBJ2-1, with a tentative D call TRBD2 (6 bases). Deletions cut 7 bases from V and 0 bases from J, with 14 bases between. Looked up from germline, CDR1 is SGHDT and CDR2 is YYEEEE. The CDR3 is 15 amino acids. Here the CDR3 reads CASRAPTSSYNEQFF. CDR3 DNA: TGTGCCAGCCGAGCCCCGACTAGCTCCTACAATGAGCAGTTCTTC.